This passage covers 5 T cell receptor beta chains from one sample sequenced in a study of control samples from healthy donors and cancer patients. Some clones are missing from TCRdb's copy, which holds only in-frame ones; the method was immunoSEQ multiplex PCR. The repertoire has approximately 44,000 clones, about three quarters of them found once; the top ten carry roughly a sixth. The source material was formalin-fixed, paraffin-embedded tissue. The source of these receptors is a male donor with melanoma.

This clone was detected many times. V is TRBV30 and J is TRBJ1-5; no firm D call. The ends were cut back, 0 bases at V and 5 bases at J, with 8 bases in the middle. Germline CDR1 and CDR2: GTSNPN and SVGIG (reference sequence). The CDR3 contains 13 residues. The CDR3 reads CAWSVRDDQPQHF. The CDR3 bases are TGTGCCTGGAGTGTAAGAGATGATCAGCCCCAGCATTTT.

V is TRBV4-1 and J is TRBJ2-5; TRBD2 is a possible D gene (5 bases). CDR3 length: 16 residues. In germline, CDR1 is MGHRA, CDR2 YSYEKL. V lost 0 bases and J lost 8, with 19 bases in between. In nucleotides, the CDR3 is TGCGCCAGCAGCCAAGATACATTGGCTATTGGAGGTACCCAGTACTTC. It translates to CASSQDTLAIGGTQYF.

In this sample, this clone turned up a few times. This sequence joins TRBV28 and TRBJ2-3, with unresolved D. CDR3 length equals 12 residues. Trimming shortened V by 5 bases and J by 5 bases, and 8 bases separated the two germline ends. Germline CDR1 and CDR2: MDHEN and SYDVKM. The CDR3 DNA follows: TGTGCCAGCAGTGTGGGGATAGATACGCAGTATTTT. Translating it yields CASSVGIDTQYF. Combining the CDR3 with reference TRBV28 and TRBJ2-3 gives the whole variable domain DVKVTQSSRYLVKRTGEKVFLECVQDMDHENMFWYRQDPGLGLRLIYFSYDVKMKEKGDIPEGYSVSREKKERFSLILESASTNQTSMYLCASSVGIDTQYFGPGTRLTVL.

Regarding this clone: This may be a read error: a much more frequent sequence differs by one nucleotide. Other DNA sequences in this sample translate to the same CDR3. V gene TRBV15 combines with J gene TRBJ1-6; TRBD1 might be the D (5 bases). This CDR3 is 16 amino acids long. Germline V gene data show CDR1 as LNHNV and CDR2 as YYDKDF (reference sequence). In nucleotides, the CDR3 is TGTGCTACCAGCAGCCCCCCTGCGGCAGGGTACCCATTCCTCCACTTT. This sequence encodes CATSSPPAAGYPFLHF.

The chain recombines TRBV16 with TRBJ2-6; D remains ambiguous. V lost 3 bases, J lost 2 bases, and 8 bases lay in between. CDR1 and CDR2 from the germline V gene are KGHSY and FQNENV. This CDR3 comprises 15 residues. This CDR3 reads CASSQRAPGANVLTF. In nucleotides, the CDR3 is TGTGCCAGCAGCCAGCGAGCCCCTGGGGCCAACGTCCTGACTTTC.